This TCR beta chain is from a study of vaccination effects on CD4 cells after COVID-19. Study information: At 16 days and one week before vaccination, two convalescent patients gave samples.

Study outcomes and limitations: Whether induced by infection or by vaccine, clones showed marked clonal contraction late after vaccination.

About this clone: Its matching antigen is unknown.

Method: immunoSEQ multiplex PCR; TCRdb's copy keeps in-frame clones and lacks some. The table lists 45,000 to 70,000 clones, around 80% of them singletons. Before any sequencing was done, the ViraFEST assay used viral peptide pools to expand antigen-specific CD4+ T cells. After roughly eleven days in culture, the CD4+ T cells were isolated. SARS-CoV-2 infected the person between March and December 2020, as confirmed by PCR. Serving as the negative control culture was a pool of HIV-1 Nef peptides. IL-2 medium supplanted half the medium on days 3 and 7. The receptor was isolated from a human donor who had a prior SARS-CoV-2 infection. The sequences come from CD4+ T cells from PBMCs cultured with HIV peptides, collected before COVID-19 vaccination. Subset indicated: HIV-1 Nef peptide pool negative control/reference culture.

The CDR3 DNA is TGTGCCAGCACTAGCGGCCCGGGGGAGCAGTACTTC. As protein: CASTSGPGEQYF. The chain recombines TRBV7-9 with TRBJ2-7; 7 bases agree with TRBD2. Per germline, CDR1 SEHNR and CDR2 FQNEAQ (reference sequence). The ends lost 7 bases at V and 7 bases at J; junction bases unmatched: 7. This CDR3 has 12 amino acids.